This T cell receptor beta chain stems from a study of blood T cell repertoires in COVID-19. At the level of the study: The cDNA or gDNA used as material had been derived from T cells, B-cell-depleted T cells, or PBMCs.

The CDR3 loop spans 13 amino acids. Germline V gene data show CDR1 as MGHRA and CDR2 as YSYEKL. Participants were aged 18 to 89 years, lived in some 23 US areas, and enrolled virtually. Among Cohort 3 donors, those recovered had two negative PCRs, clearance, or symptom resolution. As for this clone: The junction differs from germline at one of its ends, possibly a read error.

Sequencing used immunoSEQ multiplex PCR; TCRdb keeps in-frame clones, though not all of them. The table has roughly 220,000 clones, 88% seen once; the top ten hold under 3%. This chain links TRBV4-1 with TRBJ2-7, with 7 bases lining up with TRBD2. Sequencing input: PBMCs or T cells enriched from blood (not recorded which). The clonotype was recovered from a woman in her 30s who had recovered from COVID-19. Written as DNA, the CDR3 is TGCGCCAGCAGCCCGCGGGAGACGGTAGCGTTGGACTTC. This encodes CASSPRETVALDF.